Following are 21 T cell receptor beta chains from one sample sequenced in a study of blood T cell repertoires in COVID-19. Measured with immunoSEQ multiplex PCR; TCRdb has only the in-frame clones, and not every one. Of 170,000 or so clones listed, approximately 86% are singletons. The sample was peripheral blood. The receptors derive from a man between 45 and 60 years old with active or convalescent COVID-19.

The chain recombines TRBV5-4 with TRBJ1-6; D unclear. V lost 4 bases to trimming and J lost 7 bases, with 9 bases between them. The germline V gene has CDR1 SGHNT and CDR2 YYREEE (reference sequence). CDR3 length equals 13 residues. DNA of the CDR3: TGTGCCAGCAGCCTAGACCAAAATTCACCCCTCCACTTT. It is translated as CASSLDQNSPLHF.

The V call is TRBV21-1, the J call TRBJ2-3; whether TRBD1, the table's D call, matches the DNA was not checked. TRBV21-1 is described as a pseudogene. CDR3 length: 17 amino acids. As DNA, the CDR3 is TGTGCCAGCAGCAATTGCCGGACAGGGATGAGGACAGATACGCAGTATTTT. Translated: CASSNCRTGMRTDTQYF.

The chain combines TRBV6-5 with TRBJ2-1; D possibly corresponds to TRBD2 (5 bases). Per the germline V gene, CDR1 is MNHEY and CDR2 is SVGAGI. The CDR3 has 13 amino acids. Trimming took 7 bases from V and 7 from J, leaving 14 bases between them. The CDR3 region is CASTTYEGNEQFF. CDR3 in DNA: TGTGCCAGCACCACCTACGAGGGTAATGAGCAGTTCTTC.

This chain links TRBV10-2 with TRBJ2-5; D may be TRBD1 (5 bases). V shed 6 bases and J shed 5 bases, with 13 bases lying between them. There are 13 residues in the CDR3. The germline gives CDR1 WSHSY, CDR2 SAAADI. The CDR3 protein is CASSLQGLETQYF. The CDR3 DNA follows: TGCGCCAGCAGCCTTCAGGGATTGGAGACCCAGTACTTC.

V gene TRBV3-1 (or the pseudogene TRBV3-2) combines with J gene TRBJ2-5; 9 bases agree with TRBD1. The germline V gene has CDR1 LGHDT and CDR2 YNNKEL (reference sequence). The ends lost 4 bases at V and 3 bases at J; junction bases unmatched: 3. The CDR3 sequence is 14 residues long. The CDR3 region has the DNA TGTGCCAGCAGCCCGGGGACAGGGAAAGAGACCCAGTACTTC. This codes for CASSPGTGKETQYF.

This chain connects TRBV9 to TRBJ1-1, with D perhaps matching TRBD1 (6 bases). This CDR3 comprises 13 residues. CDR1 is SGDLS and CDR2 is YYNGEE in the germline V gene. V lost 1 base to trimming and J lost 3 bases, with 7 bases between them. CDR3 sequence: CASSVTGYTEAFF. For the CDR3, the DNA is TGTGCCAGCAGCGTAACAGGGTACACTGAAGCTTTCTTT.

The chain links TRBV13 to TRBJ2-5, with a weak D call TRBD2 (6 bases). Germline values: CDR1 PRHDT, CDR2 FYEKMQ (reference sequence). The CDR3 length is 14 residues. V gave up 6 bases and J gave up 5 bases, with 16 bases separating them. As DNA, the CDR3 is TGTGCCAGCAGGCTGGGAGGAAGTATCGAGACCCAGTACTTC. Amino acids: CASRLGGSIETQYF.

The V gene is TRBV24-1, the J gene TRBJ2-7, with 9 nucleotides matching TRBD1. Germline V gene lookup returns CDR1 KGHDR and CDR2 SFDVKD. The CDR3 has 15 residues. With 4 bases clipped from V and 2 bases from J, the junction kept 5 bases outside the gene matches. CDR3: CATSESRDRAYEQYF. CDR3 nucleotides: TGTGCCACCAGTGAGAGCCGGGACAGGGCCTACGAGCAGTACTTC.

The V call is TRBV27, the J call TRBJ2-7, with D perhaps matching TRBD1 (6 bases). The CDR3 contains 16 residues. The germline CDR1 and CDR2 sequences are MNHEY and SMNVEV (reference sequence). Trimming took 7 bases from V and 0 from J, leaving 19 bases between them. CDR3 coding DNA: TGTGCCAGCACCCGGGCAGGGGCCCTCAGCTCCTACGAGCAGTACTTC. Amino acids: CASTRAGALSSYEQYF.

The chain has TRBV5-3 and TRBJ1-4; a weak D match, TRBD1 (5 bases). TRBV5-3 belongs to the ORF category, with a function that is uncertain. The CDR3 is 15 amino acids. V was clipped by 9 bases and J by 5 bases, with 20 bases between them. The CDR3 spells CAKTCKGPNNEKLFF. The CDR3 DNA sequence: TGTGCCAAAACCTGTAAGGGGCCCAACAATGAAAAACTGTTTTTT.

The chain couples TRBV7-9 to TRBJ1-2, with TRBD1 matching over 7 bases. This CDR3 is built from 15 residues. J was trimmed by 4 bases and V by 5 bases; bases with no gene match: 10. Germline CDR1 is SEHNR and CDR2 is FQNEAQ (reference sequence). This CDR3 is CASSLHNRGIYGYTF. In DNA form, the CDR3 reads TGTGCCAGCAGCCTTCACAACAGGGGAATCTATGGCTACACCTTC.

The rearrangement uses TRBV28 and TRBJ1-3; the match to TRBD1 covers 8 bases. Losses at the gene ends were 5 bases for V and 3 bases for J; bases not matched to a gene: 6. CDR1 MDHEN and CDR2 SYDVKM come from the germline V gene. The CDR3 has 15 amino acids. CDR3 sequence: CASSGQGILGNTIYF. DNA for the CDR3: TGTGCCAGCAGTGGACAGGGTATCCTTGGAAACACCATATATTTT.

This chain connects TRBV5-4 to TRBJ2-2, with D tentatively TRBD2 (5 bases). CDR1 is SGHNT, CDR2 YYREEE, per germline (reference sequence). The V gene lost 4 bases and the J gene lost 7 bases, with 17 bases spanning the gap. The CDR3 is 15 residues long. The CDR3 nucleotides read TGTGCCAGCAGCCACGGACTCCAGAATGGCGGGGAGCTGTTTTTT. It encodes CASSHGLQNGGELFF.

The chain is built from TRBV3-1 (or the pseudogene TRBV3-2) and TRBJ1-5, with TRBD1 matching over 7 bases. The CDR3 runs 16 residues. V was pared by 1 base and J by 0 bases, with 3 bases of the junction left unmatched. Germline V CDR1 and CDR2: LGHDT, YNNKEL (reference sequence). The CDR3 DNA follows: TGTGCCAGCAGCCAAGGACAGGGAAATAGCAATCAGCCCCAGCATTTT. Translation: CASSQGQGNSNQPQHF.

The rearrangement joins TRBV19 to TRBJ2-7; 8 bases map to TRBD2. CDR3 length equals 14 residues. CDR1 is LNHDA, CDR2 SQIVND, per germline (reference sequence). V dropped 1 base and J dropped 5; count of bases not matched to a gene: 4. DNA of the CDR3: TGTGCCAGTAGTATAGGGAGCGGGAGCAACGAGCAGTACTTC. The encoded protein is CASSIGSGSNEQYF. Full variable domain (rest looked up from reference TRBV19 and TRBJ2-7): DGGITQSPKYLFRKEGQNVTLSCEQNLNHDAMYWYRQDPGQGLRLIYYSQIVNDFQKGDIAEGYSVSREKKESFPLTVTSAQKNPTAFYLCASSIGSGSNEQYFGPGTRLTVT.

The CDR3 spells CASSSTGVFGYTF. CDR3 nucleotides: TGTGCCAGCAGTTCTACAGGGGTATTTGGCTACACCTTC. J is TRBJ1-2 and V is TRBV28, with TRBD1 identical over 7 bases. CDR3 length: 13 amino acids. CDR1 MDHEN and CDR2 SYDVKM come from the germline V gene. Trimming at V came to 4 bases and at J to 7 bases, leaving 6 bases not matched to a gene.

The DNA of the CDR3 is TGTGCCAGCAGCCACCAGCTGGTAGGAGGTGAAAAACTGTTTTTT. This gives the protein CASSHQLVGGEKLFF. This rearrangement joins TRBV4-2 to TRBJ1-4; D gene unclear. The CDR3 extends over 15 amino acids. Trimming removed 3 bases at V and 7 bases at J, with 15 bases between. Germline V gives CDR1 LGHNA, CDR2 YNFKEQ.

In DNA form, the CDR3 reads TGTGCCAGCAGCTCCTACAGGGGGCATGGGGACTACGAGCAGTACTTC. Translating gives CASSSYRGHGDYEQYF. This rearrangement joins TRBV21-1 to TRBJ2-7; the table calls TRBD1, which could not be checked here. TRBV21-1 is assigned pseudogene status. This CDR3 has 16 amino acids.

The rearrangement links TRBV7-2 to TRBJ1-1; D is perhaps TRBD1 (6 bases). The CDR3 is 16 amino acids. V lost 1 base, J lost 5 bases, and 17 bases lay in between. In germline, CDR1 is SGHTA, CDR2 FQGNSA. This CDR3 reads CASSLVGSGERTEAFF. The DNA of the CDR3 is TGTGCCAGCAGCTTAGTTGGTTCAGGGGAGAGGACTGAAGCTTTCTTT.

The V call is TRBV6-5, the J call TRBJ1-2; a weak D match, TRBD1 (6 bases). V was pared by 4 bases and J by 5 bases, with 14 bases between. Germline CDR1 is MNHEY and CDR2 is SVGAGI. The CDR3 sequence is 14 residues long. This chain's CDR3 is CASSLGQRGYGYTF. CDR3 nucleotides: TGTGCCAGCAGTTTAGGACAGAGGGGATATGGCTACACCTTC.

The J gene is TRBJ2-3, the V gene TRBV24-1; 9 bases match TRBD1. Trimming removed 4 bases from V and 1 base from J; junction bases left unmatched: 5. The CDR3 is made up of 16 amino acids. Germline assignment: CDR1 KGHDR and CDR2 SFDVKD. Here the CDR3 DNA reads TGTGCCACCAGTGACACAAGGACAGGGGGCACAGATACGCAGTATTTT. As protein: CATSDTRTGGTDTQYF.